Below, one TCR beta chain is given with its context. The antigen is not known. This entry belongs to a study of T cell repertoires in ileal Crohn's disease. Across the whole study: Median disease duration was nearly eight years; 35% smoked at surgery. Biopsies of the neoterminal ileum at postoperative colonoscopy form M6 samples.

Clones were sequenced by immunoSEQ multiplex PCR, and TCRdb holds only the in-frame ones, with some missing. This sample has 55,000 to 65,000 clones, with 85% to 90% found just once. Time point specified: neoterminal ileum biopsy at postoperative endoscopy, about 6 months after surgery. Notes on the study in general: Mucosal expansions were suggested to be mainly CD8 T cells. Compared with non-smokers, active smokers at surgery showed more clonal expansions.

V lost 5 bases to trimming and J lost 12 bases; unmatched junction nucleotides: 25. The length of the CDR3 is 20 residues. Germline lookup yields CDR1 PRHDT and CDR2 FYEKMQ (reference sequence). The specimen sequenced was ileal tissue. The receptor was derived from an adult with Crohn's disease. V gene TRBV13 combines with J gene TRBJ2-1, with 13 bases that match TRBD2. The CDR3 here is CASSLGLGGKTSGRFLGQFF. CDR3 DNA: TGTGCCAGCAGCCTCGGACTCGGAGGGAAGACTAGCGGGAGGTTCTTGGGGCAGTTCTTC.